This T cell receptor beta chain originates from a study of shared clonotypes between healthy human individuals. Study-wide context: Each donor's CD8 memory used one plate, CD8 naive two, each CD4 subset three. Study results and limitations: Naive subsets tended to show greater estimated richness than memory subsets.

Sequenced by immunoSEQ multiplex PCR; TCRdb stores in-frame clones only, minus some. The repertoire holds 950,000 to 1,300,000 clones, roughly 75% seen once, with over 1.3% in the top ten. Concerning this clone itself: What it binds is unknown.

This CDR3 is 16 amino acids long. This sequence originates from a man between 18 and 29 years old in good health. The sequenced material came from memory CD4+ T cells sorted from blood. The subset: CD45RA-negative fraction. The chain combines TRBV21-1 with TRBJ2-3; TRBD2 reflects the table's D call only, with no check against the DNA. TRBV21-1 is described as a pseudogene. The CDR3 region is CASILPGVVATDTQYF. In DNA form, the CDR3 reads TGTGCCAGCATCCTCCCGGGAGTAGTGGCCACAGATACGCAGTATTTT.